This T cell receptor (beta chain) was captured in a study of blood T cell repertoires in COVID-19. Germline loops: CDR1 MNHEY, CDR2 SVGEGT. Germline trimming cut 5 bases from V and 12 bases from J; bases unmatched to any gene: 10. The CDR3 length is 13 residues. Original methodology: Scientists estimated how many nucleated cells there were by amplifying reference gene primers. Assay used: immunoSEQ multiplex PCR; TCRdb lists only in-frame clones, some missing. V and J calls and clone size follow that table, whereas D and trimming were derived from the DNA. The repertoire consists of roughly 190,000 clones, with 80% to 90% occurring once and the leading ten covering roughly 3.9%.

The sequencing input was peripheral blood. The receptor was isolated from a man aged 18 to 35 with active or convalescent COVID-19. The chain has TRBV6-2 or TRBV6-3 and TRBJ2-1; 7 bases fit TRBD1. CDR3 sequence reads: CASSPLMRGRQFF. In DNA, the CDR3 is TGTGCCAGCAGTCCGCTGATGAGGGGGCGGCAGTTCTTC.